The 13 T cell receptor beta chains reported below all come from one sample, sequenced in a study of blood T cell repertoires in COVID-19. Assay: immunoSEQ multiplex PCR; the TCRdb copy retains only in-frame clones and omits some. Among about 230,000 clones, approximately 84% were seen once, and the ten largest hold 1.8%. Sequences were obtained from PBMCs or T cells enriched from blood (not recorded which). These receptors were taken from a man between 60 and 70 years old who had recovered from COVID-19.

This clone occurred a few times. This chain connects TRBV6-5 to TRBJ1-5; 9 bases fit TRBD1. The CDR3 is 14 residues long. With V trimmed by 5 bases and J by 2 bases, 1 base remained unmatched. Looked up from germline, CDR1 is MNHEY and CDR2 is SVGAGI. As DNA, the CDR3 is TGTGCCAGCAGTAGGGACAGGGGCAATCAGCCCCAGCATTTT. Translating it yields CASSRDRGNQPQHF.

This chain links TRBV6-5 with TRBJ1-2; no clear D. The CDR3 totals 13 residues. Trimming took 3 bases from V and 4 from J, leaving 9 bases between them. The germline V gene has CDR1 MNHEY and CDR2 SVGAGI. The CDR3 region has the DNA TGTGCCAGCAGTTATATAAACAGCTATGGCTACACCTTC. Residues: CASSYINSYGYTF.

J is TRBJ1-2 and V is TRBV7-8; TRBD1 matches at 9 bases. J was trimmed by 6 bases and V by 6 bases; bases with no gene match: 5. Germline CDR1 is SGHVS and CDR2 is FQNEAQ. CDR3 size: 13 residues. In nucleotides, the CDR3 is TGTGCCAGCAGGCGTGGACAGGGGAATGGCTACACCTTC. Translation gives CASRRGQGNGYTF.

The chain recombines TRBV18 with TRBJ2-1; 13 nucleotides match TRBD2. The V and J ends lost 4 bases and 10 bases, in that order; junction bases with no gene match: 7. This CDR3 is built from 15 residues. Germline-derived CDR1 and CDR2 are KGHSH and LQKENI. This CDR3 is CASSQTSGGPGEQFF. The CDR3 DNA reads TGTGCCAGCTCACAGACTAGCGGGGGGCCCGGGGAGCAGTTCTTC.

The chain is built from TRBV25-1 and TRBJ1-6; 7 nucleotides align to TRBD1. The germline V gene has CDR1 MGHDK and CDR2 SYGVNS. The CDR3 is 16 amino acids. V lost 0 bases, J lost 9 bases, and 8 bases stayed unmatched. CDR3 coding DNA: TGTGCCAGCAGTGAATACGTAGGGGGCATCGGTTCACCCCTCCACTTT. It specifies CASSEYVGGIGSPLHF.

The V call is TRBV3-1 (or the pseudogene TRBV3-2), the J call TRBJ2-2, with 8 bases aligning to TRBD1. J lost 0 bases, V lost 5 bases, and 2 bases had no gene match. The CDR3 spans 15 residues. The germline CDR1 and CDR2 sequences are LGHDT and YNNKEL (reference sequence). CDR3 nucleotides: TGTGCCAGCAGCAGACAGGGGTCGAACACCGGGGAGCTGTTTTTT. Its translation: CASSRQGSNTGELFF.

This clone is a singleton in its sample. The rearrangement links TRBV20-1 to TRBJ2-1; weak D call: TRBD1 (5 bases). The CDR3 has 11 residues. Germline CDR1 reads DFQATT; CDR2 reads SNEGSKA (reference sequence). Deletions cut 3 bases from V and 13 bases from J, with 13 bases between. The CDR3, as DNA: TGCAGTGCTAGGAGTCTACAGGACCAGTTCTTC. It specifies CSARSLQDQFF.

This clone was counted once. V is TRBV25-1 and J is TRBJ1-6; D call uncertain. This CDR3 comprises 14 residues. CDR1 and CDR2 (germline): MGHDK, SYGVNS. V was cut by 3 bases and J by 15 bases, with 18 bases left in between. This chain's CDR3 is CASSDHRYLPLLHF. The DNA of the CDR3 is TGTGCCAGCAGTGATCACCGCTACCTCCCTCTCCTCCACTTT.

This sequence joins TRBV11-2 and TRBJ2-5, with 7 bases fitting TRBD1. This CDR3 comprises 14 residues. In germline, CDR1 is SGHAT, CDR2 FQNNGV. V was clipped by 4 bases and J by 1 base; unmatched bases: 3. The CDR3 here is CASSWDRLQETQYF. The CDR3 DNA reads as TGTGCCAGCAGCTGGGACAGACTCCAAGAGACCCAGTACTTC.

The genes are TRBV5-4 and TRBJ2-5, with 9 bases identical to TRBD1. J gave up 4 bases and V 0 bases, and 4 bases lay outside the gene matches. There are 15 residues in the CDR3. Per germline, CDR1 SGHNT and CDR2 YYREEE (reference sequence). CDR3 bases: TGTGCCAGCAGCTTGGAGGGACAGGGTGCAGAGACCCAGTACTTC. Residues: CASSLEGQGAETQYF.

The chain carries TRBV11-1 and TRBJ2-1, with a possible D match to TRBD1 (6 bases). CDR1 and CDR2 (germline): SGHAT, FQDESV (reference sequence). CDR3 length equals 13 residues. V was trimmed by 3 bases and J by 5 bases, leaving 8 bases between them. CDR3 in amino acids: CASSLYRDNEQFF. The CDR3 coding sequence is TGTGCCAGCAGCTTGTACAGGGACAATGAGCAGTTCTTC.

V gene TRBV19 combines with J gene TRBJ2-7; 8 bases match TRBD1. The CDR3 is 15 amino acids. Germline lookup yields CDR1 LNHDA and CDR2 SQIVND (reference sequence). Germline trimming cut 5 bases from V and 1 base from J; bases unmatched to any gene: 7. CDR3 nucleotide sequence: TGTGCCAGTAGTGTCGGACAGGGAGATTCCTACGAGCAGTACTTC. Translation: CASSVGQGDSYEQYF.

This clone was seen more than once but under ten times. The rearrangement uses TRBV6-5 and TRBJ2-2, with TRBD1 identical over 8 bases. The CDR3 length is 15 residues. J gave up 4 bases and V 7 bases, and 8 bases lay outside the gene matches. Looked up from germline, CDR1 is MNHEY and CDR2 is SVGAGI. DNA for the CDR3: TGTGCCAGCACCCCGGGACAGGACTTCACCGGGGAGCTGTTTTTT. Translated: CASTPGQDFTGELFF.